This T cell receptor beta chain emerged from a study of multiple sclerosis patients with progressive multifocal leukoencephalopathy. Spiked into each PCR were synthetic inline TR CDR3 controls of all V-J pairings. Method: immunoSEQ multiplex PCR; TCRdb's copy keeps in-frame clones and lacks some. This sample yields some 30,000 clones, of which more than 80% are seen a single time; around 11% belongs to the top ten. Specified time point: time of PML onset. Trimming removed 5 bases from V and 2 bases from J; junction bases left unmatched: 5. The germline gives CDR1 SGHTA, CDR2 FQGNSA. This CDR3 contains 15 residues.

The specimen comprised PBMCs, sampled from a patient treated with natalizumab. The chain couples TRBV7-2 to TRBJ2-7, with 11 bases aligning to TRBD1. The TCR sequence derives from a woman aged 25-40 years with progressive multifocal leukoencephalopathy. The chain's CDR3 is CASSLGQGAPYEQYF. The CDR3 nucleotides read TGTGCCAGCAGCCTCGGACAGGGGGCACCCTACGAGCAGTACTTC.